This TCR beta chain was retrieved from a study of T cell responses to AZD1222 COVID-19 vaccine. General study points: Clonal diversity was possibly underestimated, and white British individuals and females predominated among donors. The breadth and depth of Spike-specific TCRs increased once two AZD1222 doses had been given. Researchers report vaccine-associated CD4 TCRs spanning spike, with dominance at 160-218 and 743-854.

About this clone: Its specificity is unknown.

Some clones are missing from TCRdb's copy, which holds only in-frame ones; the method was immunoSEQ multiplex PCR. The sample has some 120,000 clones; 91% are singletons. Looked up from germline, CDR1 is SGHDT and CDR2 is YYEEEE. V shed 0 bases and J shed 6 bases, with 13 bases lying between them. The CDR3 extends over 15 amino acids. The sequence was obtained from an adult in good health. The chain links TRBV5-6 to TRBJ1-5; D may be TRBD1 (5 bases). The source material was peripheral blood, sampled on day 0 of AZD1222 vaccination. The CDR3 DNA sequence: TGTGCCAGCAGCTTGGGGGAAGGGGTTGGTCAGCCCCAGCATTTT. Its protein is CASSLGEGVGQPQHF.